This T cell receptor beta chain was sequenced in a study of control samples from healthy donors and cancer patients. Profiling relied on immunoSEQ multiplex PCR, and the TCRdb table lists in-frame clones only, not all of them. The table shows 120,000 or so clones, with 87% occurring only once. The CDR3 loop spans 16 amino acids. The V gene's germline CDR1 is SGHTA and CDR2 FQGNSA. The V segment lost 0 bases and the J segment 6 bases; nucleotides outside the gene matches: 8. The sequencing input was blood. The sequence was collected from a man aged 60 to 69 in good health. The chain is built from TRBV7-2 and TRBJ2-7, with 10 positions matching TRBD1. This CDR3 is CASSLAAGTGDGEQYF. The CDR3 DNA is TGTGCCAGCAGCTTAGCTGCCGGGACAGGGGACGGCGAGCAGTACTTC. Using reference TRBV7-2 and TRBJ2-7 for the parts outside the CDR3, the full variable domain is GAGVSQSPSNKVTEKGKDVELRCDPISGHTALYWYRQSLGQGLEFLIYFQGNSAPDKSGLPSDRFSAERTGGSVSTLTIQRTQQEDSAVYLCASSLAAGTGDGEQYFGPGTRLTVT.